Reported below is one T cell receptor beta chain. The antigen is unknown. The sample comes from a study of cytomegalovirus exposure and HLA in healthy donors. Measured with immunoSEQ multiplex PCR; TCRdb has only the in-frame clones, and not every one. The data hold some 68,000 clones, with over 95% observed a single time. Trimming pared 0 bases from V and 0 bases from J, leaving 8 bases between. The CDR3 consists of 15 residues. From germline, CDR1 is MGHRA and CDR2 YSYEKL. Study-wide results and limits: Reports described diagnosis of cytomegalovirus status by the classifier as highly specific and sensitive.

This sequence joins TRBV4-1 and TRBJ1-1; a weak D match, TRBD1 (5 bases). The source is a man between 18 and 35 years old in good health and CMV-seronegative. The sample comprised PBMCs. The CDR3 loop is CASSQDKGLNTEAFF. CDR3 DNA sequence: TGCGCCAGCAGCCAAGATAAGGGGTTGAACACTGAAGCTTTCTTT.